This is a list of T cell receptor beta chains from one sample in a study of blood T cell repertoires in COVID-19. The table came from immunoSEQ multiplex PCR; TCRdb's copy has only in-frame clones and leaves some out. The profile shows 130,000 or so clones, about 80% of them singletons. Sequenced material: PBMCs or T cells enriched from blood (not recorded which). The receptor set was obtained from a man aged 45 to 65 who had recovered from COVID-19. The CDR3 runs from the conserved cysteine through the conserved F or W. D genes are given only for firm matches. The size of a clone is reported for some rows only, either as once, few or many, or as a class for expanded clones.

D: TRBD1
V: TRBV7-2
size: -
J: TRBJ2-7
CDR3: CASSSGQGAGEQYF
DNA: TGTGCCAGCAGCTCAGGACAGGGGGCGGGGGAGCAGTACTTC

D: -
V: TRBV28
size: -
J: TRBJ2-1
CDR3: CASSIIGGKEFF
DNA: TGTGCCAGCAGTATCATTGGCGGGAAAGAGTTCTTC

D: -
V: TRBV5-1
size: -
J: TRBJ1-4
CDR3: CASSLRDSEKLFF
DNA: TGCGCCAGCAGCTTGCGCGACAGTGAAAAACTGTTTTTT

D: TRBD2
V: TRBV19
size: once
J: TRBJ2-2
CDR3: CASSMASGNTGELFF
DNA: TGTGCCAGTAGTATGGCTAGCGGAAACACCGGGGAGCTGTTTTTT

D: -
V: TRBV7-3
size: -
J: TRBJ2-7
CDR3: CASSLGREGEQYF
DNA: TGTGCCAGCAGCCTAGGGAGAGAAGGCGAGCAGTACTTC

D: TRBD1
V: TRBV10-3
size: -
J: TRBJ1-3
CDR3: CAISQQGTGNTIYF
DNA: TGTGCCATCAGCCAACAGGGGACTGGAAACACCATATATTTT

D: TRBD1
V: TRBV6-1
size: -
J: TRBJ1-2
CDR3: CASSGGTGGANYGYTF
DNA: TGTGCCAGCAGTGGCGGGACAGGGGGCGCTAACTATGGCTACACCTTC

D: TRBD1
V: TRBV12-3/TRBV12-4
size: -
J: TRBJ1-1
CDR3: CASSIGTGTEAFF
DNA: TGTGCCAGCAGTATAGGGACAGGCACTGAAGCTTTCTTT

D: TRBD1
V: TRBV10-3
size: -
J: TRBJ2-5
CDR3: CAISELFRDRVGVQYQETQYF
DNA: TGTGCCATCAGTGAGCTTTTCCGGGACAGGGTGGGGGTGCAGTACCAAGAGACCCAGTACTTC

D: -
V: TRBV7-2
size: -
J: TRBJ1-1
CDR3: CASSLVGGRSNTEAFF
DNA: TGTGCCAGCAGCTTAGTGGGGGGGAGATCGAACACTGAAGCTTTCTTT